This T cell receptor (beta chain) derives from a study of shared clonotypes between healthy human individuals. Germline V gives CDR1 SGHRS, CDR2 YFSETQ. Trimming removed 1 base from V and 7 bases from J, with 18 bases in between. The CDR3 sequence is 15 residues long. At a deep level, the assay was run. Some clones are missing from TCRdb's copy, which holds only in-frame ones; the method was immunoSEQ multiplex PCR. The sample includes fewer than 650,000 clones, about 79% of them seen just once. The genes are TRBV5-1 and TRBJ2-7; D is tentatively TRBD1 or TRBD2 (5 bases each). Sample: PBMCs. The sequence derives from a woman between 40 and 50 years old in good health. Some clones in this sample may be carry-over from other donors' samples. The CDR3 here is CASSLKVGGEGEQYF. CDR3 sequence (DNA): TGCGCCAGCAGCTTGAAGGTTGGGGGAGAGGGGGAGCAGTACTTC.